Reported below is one T cell receptor (beta chain). Its antigen remains unidentified. These data are taken from a study of molecular identifiers for immune sequencing clone quantification. The V and J ends lost 3 bases and 3 bases respectively, with 11 bases between them. The CDR3 runs to 14 residues. Germline V gives CDR1 MNHEY, CDR2 SMNVEV (reference sequence). TCRdb redid the calling of the PCR reads with MiXCR, one entry per CDR3 protein. The top ten hold 0.78% of the sample, which has hundreds of thousands of distinct CDR3 sequences, 25% seen once. Notes on the study in general: Should identical TCR molecules share a barcode, the sizes of highly expanded clones could be underestimated.

This receptor was obtained from a human donor in good health. Some libraries in this study had Jurkat cell RNA spiked in. The chain couples TRBV27 to TRBJ1-2; a possible D gene is TRBD1 (5 bases). Sequencing was carried out using naive CD8+ T cells from blood, with Jurkat cell RNA spiked in. As for subset: FACS-sorted CD8+CD4-CCR7+CD45RA+ naive T cells. CDR3: CASSLRGSDYGYTF. The CDR3 bases are TGTGCCAGCAGTTTGCGGGGCTCAGACTATGGCTACACCTTC.